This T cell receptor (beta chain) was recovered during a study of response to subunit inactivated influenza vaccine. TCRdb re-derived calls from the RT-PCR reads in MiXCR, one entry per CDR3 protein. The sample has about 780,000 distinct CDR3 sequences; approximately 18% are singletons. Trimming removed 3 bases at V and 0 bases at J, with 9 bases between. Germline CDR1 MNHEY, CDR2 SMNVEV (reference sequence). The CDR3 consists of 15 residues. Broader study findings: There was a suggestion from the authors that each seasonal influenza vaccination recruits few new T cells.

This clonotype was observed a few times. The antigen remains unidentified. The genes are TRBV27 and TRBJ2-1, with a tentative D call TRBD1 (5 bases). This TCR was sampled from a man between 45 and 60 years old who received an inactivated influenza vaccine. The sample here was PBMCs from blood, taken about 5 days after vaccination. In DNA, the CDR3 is TGTGCCAGCAGTTTGAAGGGGAACTCCTACAATGAGCAGTTCTTC. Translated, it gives CASSLKGNSYNEQFF.